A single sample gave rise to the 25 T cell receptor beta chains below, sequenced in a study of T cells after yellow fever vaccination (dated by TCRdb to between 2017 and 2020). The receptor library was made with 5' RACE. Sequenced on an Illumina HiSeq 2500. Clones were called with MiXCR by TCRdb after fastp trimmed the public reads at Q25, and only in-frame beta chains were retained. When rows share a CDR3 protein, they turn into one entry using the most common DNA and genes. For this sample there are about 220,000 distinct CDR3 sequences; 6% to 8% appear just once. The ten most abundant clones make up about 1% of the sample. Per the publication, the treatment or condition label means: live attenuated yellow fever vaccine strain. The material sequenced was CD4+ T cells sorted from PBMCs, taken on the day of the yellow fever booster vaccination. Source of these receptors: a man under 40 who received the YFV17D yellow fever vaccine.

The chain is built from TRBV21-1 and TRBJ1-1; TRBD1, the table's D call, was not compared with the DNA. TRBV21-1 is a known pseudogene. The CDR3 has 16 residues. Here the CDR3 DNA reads TGTGCCAGATTATGGCTGGGGGGCGTTATGAACACTGAAGCTTTCTTT. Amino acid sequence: CARLWLGGVMNTEAFF.

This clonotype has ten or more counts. The CDR3 DNA follows: TGTGCCATCAGTGAGTCATTGGACGAGCAGTACTTC. This gives the protein CAISESLDEQYF. This rearrangement joins TRBV10-3 to TRBJ2-7; D is unresolved. CDR1 and CDR2 (germline): ENHRY, SYGVKD. Trimming removed 0 bases at V and 5 bases at J, with 5 bases between. This CDR3 has 12 residues.

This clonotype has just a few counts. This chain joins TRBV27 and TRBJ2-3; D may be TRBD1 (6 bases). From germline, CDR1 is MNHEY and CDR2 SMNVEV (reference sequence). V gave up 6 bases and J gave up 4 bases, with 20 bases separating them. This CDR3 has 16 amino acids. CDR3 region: CASSPARGWTADTQYF. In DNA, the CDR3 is TGTGCCAGCAGCCCAGCTAGGGGGTGGACCGCAGATACGCAGTATTTT.

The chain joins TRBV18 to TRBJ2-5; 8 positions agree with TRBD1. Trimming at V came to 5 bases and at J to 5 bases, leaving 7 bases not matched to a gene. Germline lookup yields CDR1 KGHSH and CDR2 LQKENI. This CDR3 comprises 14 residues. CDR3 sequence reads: CASSSTGARETQYF. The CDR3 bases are TGTGCCAGCTCATCGACAGGGGCCCGGGAGACCCAGTACTTC. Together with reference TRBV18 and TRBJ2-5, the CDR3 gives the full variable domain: NAGVMQNPRHLVRRRGQEARLRCSPMKGHSHVYWYRQLPEEGLKFMVYLQKENIIDESGMPKERFSAEFPKEGPSILRIQQVVRGDSAAYFCASSSTGARETQYFGPGTRLLVL.

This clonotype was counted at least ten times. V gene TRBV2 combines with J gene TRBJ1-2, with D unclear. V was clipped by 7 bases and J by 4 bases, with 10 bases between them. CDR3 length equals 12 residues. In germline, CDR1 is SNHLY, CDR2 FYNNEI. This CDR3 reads CASKRSSYGYTF. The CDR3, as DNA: TGTGCCAGCAAACGCAGTTCCTATGGCTACACCTTC.

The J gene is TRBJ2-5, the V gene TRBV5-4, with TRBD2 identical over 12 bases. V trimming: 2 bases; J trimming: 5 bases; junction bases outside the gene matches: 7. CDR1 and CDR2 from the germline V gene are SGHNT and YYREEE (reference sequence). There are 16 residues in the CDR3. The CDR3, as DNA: TGTGCCAGCAGCTTCGGACTAGCGGGAATGGGGGAGACCCAGTACTTC. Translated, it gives CASSFGLAGMGETQYF. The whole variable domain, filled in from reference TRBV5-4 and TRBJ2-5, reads ETGVTQSPTHLIKTRGQQVTLRCSSQSGHNTVSWYQQALGQGPQFIFQYYREEENGRGNFPPRFSGLQFPNYSSELNVNALELDDSALYLCASSFGLAGMGETQYFGPGTRLLVL.

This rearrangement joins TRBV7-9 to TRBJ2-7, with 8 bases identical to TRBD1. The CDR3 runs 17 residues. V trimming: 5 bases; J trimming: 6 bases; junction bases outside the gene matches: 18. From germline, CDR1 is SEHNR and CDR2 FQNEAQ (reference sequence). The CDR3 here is CASSPPLNRDRPSEQYF. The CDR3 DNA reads TGTGCCAGCAGCCCACCCCTAAACCGGGACAGGCCCTCCGAGCAGTACTTC.

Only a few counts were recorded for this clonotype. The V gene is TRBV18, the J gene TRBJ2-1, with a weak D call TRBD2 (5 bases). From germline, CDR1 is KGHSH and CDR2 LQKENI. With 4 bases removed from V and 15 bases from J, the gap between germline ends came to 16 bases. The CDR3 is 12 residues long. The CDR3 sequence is CASSQSSSKRFF. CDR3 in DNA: TGTGCCAGCTCACAATCTAGCTCGAAACGGTTCTTC.

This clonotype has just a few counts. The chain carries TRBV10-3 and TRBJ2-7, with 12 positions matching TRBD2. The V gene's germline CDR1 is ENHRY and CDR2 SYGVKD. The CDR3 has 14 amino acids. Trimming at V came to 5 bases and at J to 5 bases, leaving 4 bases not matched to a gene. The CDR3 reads CAISPSGRVNEQYF. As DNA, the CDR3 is TGTGCCATCAGTCCTAGCGGGAGGGTAAACGAGCAGTACTTC.

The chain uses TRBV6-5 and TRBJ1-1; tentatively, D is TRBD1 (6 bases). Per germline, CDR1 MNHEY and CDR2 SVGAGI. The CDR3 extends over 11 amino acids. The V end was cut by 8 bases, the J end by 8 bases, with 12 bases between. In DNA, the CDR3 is TGTGCCAGCGGACAGTTTCGGGAAGCTTTCTTT. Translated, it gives CASGQFREAFF.

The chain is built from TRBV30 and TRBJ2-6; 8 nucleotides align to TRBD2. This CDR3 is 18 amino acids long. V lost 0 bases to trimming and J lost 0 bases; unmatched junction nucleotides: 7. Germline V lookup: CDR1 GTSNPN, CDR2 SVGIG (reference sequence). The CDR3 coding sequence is TGTGCCTGGAGTGTATCGGGAGGGGGATACTCTGGGGCCAACGTCCTGACTTTC. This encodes CAWSVSGGGYSGANVLTF.

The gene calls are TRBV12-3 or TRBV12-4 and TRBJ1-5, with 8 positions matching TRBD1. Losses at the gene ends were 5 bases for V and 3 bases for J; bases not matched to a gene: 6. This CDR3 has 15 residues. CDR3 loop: CASSEGQDSNQPQHF. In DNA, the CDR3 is TGTGCCAGCAGTGAGGGACAGGATTCCAATCAGCCCCAGCATTTT.

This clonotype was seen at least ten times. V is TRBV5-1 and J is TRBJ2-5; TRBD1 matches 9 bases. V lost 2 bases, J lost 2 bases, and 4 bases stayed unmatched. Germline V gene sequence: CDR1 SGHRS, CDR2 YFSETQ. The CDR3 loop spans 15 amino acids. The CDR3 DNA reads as TGCGCCAGCAGCTTCGGGACAGGGATTCAAGAGACCCAGTACTTC. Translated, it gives CASSFGTGIQETQYF.

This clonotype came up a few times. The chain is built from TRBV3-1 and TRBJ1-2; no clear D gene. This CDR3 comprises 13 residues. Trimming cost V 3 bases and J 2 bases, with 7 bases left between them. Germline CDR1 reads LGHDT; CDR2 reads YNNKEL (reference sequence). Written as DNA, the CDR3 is TGTGCCAGCAGCCAGCGGCGGAACTATGGCTACACCTTC. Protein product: CASSQRRNYGYTF.

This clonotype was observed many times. The CDR3 is CASSERETQYF. The CDR3 region has the DNA TGTGCCAGCAGTGAACGAGAGACCCAGTACTTC. V is TRBV2 and J is TRBJ2-5; D remains unclear. The germline V gene has CDR1 SNHLY and CDR2 FYNNEI. The CDR3 runs 11 residues. V lost 2 bases to trimming and J lost 4 bases, with 2 bases between them.

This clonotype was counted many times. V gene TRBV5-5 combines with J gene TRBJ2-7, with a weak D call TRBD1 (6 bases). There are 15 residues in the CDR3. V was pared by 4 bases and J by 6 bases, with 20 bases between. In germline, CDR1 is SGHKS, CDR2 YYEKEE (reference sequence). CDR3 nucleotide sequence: TGTGCCAGCAGCCTACAGGGTCCCGCAGATATCGAGCAGTACTTC. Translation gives CASSLQGPADIEQYF.

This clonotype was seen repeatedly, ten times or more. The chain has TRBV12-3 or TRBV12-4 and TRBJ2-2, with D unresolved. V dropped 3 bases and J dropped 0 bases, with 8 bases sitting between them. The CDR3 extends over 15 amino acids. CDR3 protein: CASSFSKANTGELFF. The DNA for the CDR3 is TGTGCCAGCAGTTTTTCCAAGGCGAACACCGGGGAGCTGTTTTTT.

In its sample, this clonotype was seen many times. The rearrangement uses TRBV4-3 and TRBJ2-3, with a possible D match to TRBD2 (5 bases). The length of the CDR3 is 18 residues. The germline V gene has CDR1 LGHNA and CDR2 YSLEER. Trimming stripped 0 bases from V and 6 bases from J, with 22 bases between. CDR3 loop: CASSQDRERERFADTQYF. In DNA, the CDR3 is TGCGCCAGCAGCCAAGATCGTGAACGGGAACGGTTTGCGGATACGCAGTATTTT.

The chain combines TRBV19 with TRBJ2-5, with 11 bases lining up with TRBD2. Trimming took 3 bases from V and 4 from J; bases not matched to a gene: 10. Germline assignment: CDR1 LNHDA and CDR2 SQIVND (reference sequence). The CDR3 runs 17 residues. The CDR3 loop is CASSMVGTSGRGETQYF. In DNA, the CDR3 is TGTGCCAGTAGTATGGTGGGAACTAGCGGGAGAGGAGAGACCCAGTACTTC. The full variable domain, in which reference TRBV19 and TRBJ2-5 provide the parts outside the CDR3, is DGGITQSPKYLFRKEGQNVTLSCEQNLNHDAMYWYRQDPGQGLRLIYYSQIVNDFQKGDIAEGYSVSREKKESFPLTVTSAQKNPTAFYLCASSMVGTSGRGETQYFGPGTRLLVL.

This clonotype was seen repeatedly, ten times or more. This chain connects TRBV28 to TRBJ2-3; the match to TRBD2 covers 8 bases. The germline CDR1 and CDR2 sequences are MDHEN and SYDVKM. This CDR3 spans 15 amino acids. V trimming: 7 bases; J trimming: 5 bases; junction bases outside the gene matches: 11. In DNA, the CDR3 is TGTGCCAGCACCCTAGGACTAGCAGAGGTAGATACGCAGTATTTT. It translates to CASTLGLAEVDTQYF.

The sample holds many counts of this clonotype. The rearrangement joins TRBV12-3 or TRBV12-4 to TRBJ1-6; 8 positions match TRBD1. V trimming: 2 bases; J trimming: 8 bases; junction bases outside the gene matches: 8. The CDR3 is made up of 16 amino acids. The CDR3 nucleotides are TGTGCCAGCAGTTTATCCCCGGACAGGGTATATTCACCCCTCCACTTT. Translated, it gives CASSLSPDRVYSPLHF.

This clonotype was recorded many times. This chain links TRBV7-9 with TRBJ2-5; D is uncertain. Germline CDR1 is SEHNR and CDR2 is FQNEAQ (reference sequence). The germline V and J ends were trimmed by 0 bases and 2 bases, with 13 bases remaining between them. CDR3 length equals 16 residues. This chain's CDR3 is CASSLAPVMGQETQYF. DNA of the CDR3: TGTGCCAGCAGCTTAGCCCCCGTGATGGGGCAAGAGACCCAGTACTTC.

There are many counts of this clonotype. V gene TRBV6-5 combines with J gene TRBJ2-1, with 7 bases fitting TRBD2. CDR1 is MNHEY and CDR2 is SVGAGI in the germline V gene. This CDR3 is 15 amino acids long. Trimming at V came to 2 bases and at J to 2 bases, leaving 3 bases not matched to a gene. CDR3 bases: TGTGCCAGCAGTTACGCTAGCGGAACCTACAATGAGCAGTTCTTC. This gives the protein CASSYASGTYNEQFF.

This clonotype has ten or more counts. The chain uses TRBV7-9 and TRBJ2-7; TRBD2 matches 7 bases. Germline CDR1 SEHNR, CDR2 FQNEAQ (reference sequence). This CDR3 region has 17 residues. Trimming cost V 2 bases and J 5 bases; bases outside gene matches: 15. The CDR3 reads CASSLPVTSASSNEQYF. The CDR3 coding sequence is TGTGCCAGCAGCTTACCGGTTACTAGCGCCTCATCCAACGAGCAGTACTTC.

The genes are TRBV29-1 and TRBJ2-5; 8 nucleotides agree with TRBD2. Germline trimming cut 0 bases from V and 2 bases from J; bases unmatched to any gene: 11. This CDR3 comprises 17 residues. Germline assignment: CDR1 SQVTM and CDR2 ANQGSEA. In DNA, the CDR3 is TGCAGCGTTGAAGACGGGTCGAGCGGGAGTTGGCAAGAGACCCAGTACTTC. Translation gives CSVEDGSSGSWQETQYF.